This T cell receptor (beta chain) was sequenced during a study of T cell responses to AZD1222 COVID-19 vaccine. In regard to this clone: Its target is not known.

The J segment lost 2 bases and the V segment lost 6 bases, leaving 7 bases of the junction unmatched. The CDR3 is 15 amino acids. Germline lookup yields CDR1 MNHEY and CDR2 SMNVEV (reference sequence). Notes on the study in general: CD4 TCRs associated with vaccination spanned spike, dominating at 160-218 and 743-854.

Repertoires were generated with immunoSEQ multiplex PCR, while TCRdb's copy carries only in-frame clones and drops some. The data contain 70,000 or so clones, around 88% of them singletons. The sequences come from peripheral blood, collected on day 0 of AZD1222 vaccination. The receptor was derived from an adult in good health. The chain joins TRBV27 to TRBJ2-1; 7 positions match TRBD2. The CDR3 spells CASSFSGYAYNEQFF. CDR3 coding DNA: TGTGCCAGCAGCTTTAGCGGGTACGCCTACAATGAGCAGTTCTTC.